This passage covers 11 T cell receptor beta chains from one sample sequenced in a study of blood T cell repertoires in COVID-19. Profiled with immunoSEQ multiplex PCR; TCRdb holds only in-frame clones, not every one. The profile shows about 200,000 clones, around 90% of them singletons. Sequenced material: peripheral blood. Every receptor here comes from a man aged 50 or older with acute or convalescent COVID-19.

The rearrangement uses TRBV7-9 and TRBJ1-5, with D unresolved. Deletions cut 3 bases from V and 6 bases from J, with 9 bases between. This CDR3 region has 13 residues. Germline CDR1 and CDR2: SEHNR and FQNEAQ (reference sequence). CDR3: CASSFGGSQPQHF. CDR3 nucleotide sequence: TGTGCCAGCAGCTTCGGAGGGAGTCAGCCCCAGCATTTT. Combining the CDR3 with reference TRBV7-9 and TRBJ1-5 gives the whole variable domain DTGVSQNPRHKITKRGQNVTFRCDPISEHNRLYWYRQTLGQGPEFLTYFQNEAQLEKSRLLSDRFSAERPKGSFSTLEIQRTEQGDSAMYLCASSFGGSQPQHFGDGTRLSIL.

The chain links TRBV28 to TRBJ1-2; 8 nucleotides align to TRBD1. V lost 6 bases and J lost 7; bases outside the gene matches: 10. CDR1 and CDR2 (germline): MDHEN, SYDVKM. The length of the CDR3 is 14 residues. The CDR3 region is CASSRGQGALGYTF. The CDR3 DNA reads as TGTGCCAGCAGCCGAGGGCAGGGGGCGCTTGGCTACACCTTC.

V gene TRBV7-2 combines with J gene TRBJ1-6, with D perhaps TRBD1 (6 bases). CDR3 size: 17 residues. Trimming shortened V by 5 bases and J by 6 bases, and 20 bases separated the two germline ends. CDR1 is SGHTA and CDR2 is FQGNSA in the germline V gene. CDR3 in DNA: TGTGCCAGCAGCCCGGGACAAGGGGCAGGAGGTAATTCACCCCTCCACTTT. This encodes CASSPGQGAGGNSPLHF. The entire variable domain, with the rest obtained from reference TRBV7-2 and TRBJ1-6, is as follows: GAGVSQSPSNKVTEKGKDVELRCDPISGHTALYWYRQSLGQGLEFLIYFQGNSAPDKSGLPSDRFSAERTGGSVSTLTIQRTQQEDSAVYLCASSPGQGAGGNSPLHFGNGTRLTVT.

V gene TRBV10-3 combines with J gene TRBJ1-3; D is unresolved. CDR3 length equals 17 residues. CDR1 is ENHRY and CDR2 is SYGVKD in the germline V gene. V shed 3 bases and J shed 0 bases, with 15 bases lying between them. CDR3 sequence: CAISDMVRSYSGNTIYF. In DNA, the CDR3 is TGTGCCATCAGTGATATGGTCCGCAGTTACTCTGGAAACACCATATATTTT.

This chain uses TRBV29-1 with TRBJ1-4; D gene unclear. V was pared by 6 bases and J by 0 bases, with 11 bases between. The length of the CDR3 is 14 residues. Germline values: CDR1 SQVTM, CDR2 ANQGSEA. CDR3: CSVQFTATNEKLFF. CDR3 nucleotides: TGCAGCGTCCAATTTACAGCAACTAATGAAAAACTGTTTTTT.

The V call is TRBV4-3, the J call TRBJ2-1, with 9 nucleotides matching TRBD1. Trimming removed 1 base from V and 8 bases from J; junction bases left unmatched: 15. CDR3 length: 18 residues. Germline lookup yields CDR1 LGHNA and CDR2 YSLEER. The CDR3 nucleotides are TGCGCCAGCAGCCAAGGGACAGGGGCAATGTATTCATTCGATGAGCAGTTCTTC. Protein: CASSQGTGAMYSFDEQFF.

The chain links TRBV7-2 to TRBJ2-1; 10 nucleotides match TRBD2. The CDR3 sequence is 15 residues long. Trimming cost V 6 bases and J 2 bases; bases outside gene matches: 4. Germline V gene sequence: CDR1 SGHTA, CDR2 FQGNSA. CDR3 coding DNA: TGTGCCAGCAGACCAAGCGGGGGGGCCTACAATGAGCAGTTCTTC. Translation gives CASRPSGGAYNEQFF.

This chain connects TRBV29-1 to TRBJ1-1; 9 bases align to TRBD1. This CDR3 comprises 14 residues. Losses at the gene ends were 6 bases for V and 3 bases for J; bases not matched to a gene: 8. Per the germline V gene, CDR1 is SQVTM and CDR2 is ANQGSEA. The CDR3 region is CSVNTGTGYTEAFF. As DNA, the CDR3 is TGCAGCGTAAACACCGGGACAGGGTACACTGAAGCTTTCTTT.

V is TRBV7-3 and J is TRBJ2-2; 9 bases are shared with TRBD2. The junction had 12 bases not matched to a gene; V was cut back by 1 base and J by 6 bases. This CDR3 is built from 18 residues. Germline CDR1 and CDR2: SGHTA and FQGTGA. CDR3 bases: TGTGCCAGCAGCTTAAAAGCTAGCGGGATGGGGGGCGCCGGGGAGCTGTTTTTT. Amino acids: CASSLKASGMGGAGELFF.

This sequence joins TRBV10-3 and TRBJ1-1; 8 positions match TRBD1. After removal of 3 bases from V and 1 base from J, the junction contained 7 bases not matched to a gene. Germline V gene data show CDR1 as ENHRY and CDR2 as SYGVKD. The CDR3 extends over 16 amino acids. The CDR3 spells CAISDRRQGSNTEAFF. For the CDR3, the DNA is TGTGCCATCAGTGACCGCAGACAGGGGTCGAACACTGAAGCTTTCTTT.

The chain recombines TRBV4-1 with TRBJ2-2; a weak D match, TRBD1 (5 bases). Germline CDR1 MGHRA, CDR2 YSYEKL. This CDR3 is 14 amino acids long. With 1 base removed from V and 6 bases from J, the gap between germline ends came to 9 bases. The CDR3 DNA reads as TGCGCCAGCAGCCAAGGACAGATGGCCGGGGAGCTGTTTTTT. Translated, it gives CASSQGQMAGELFF.